This T cell receptor (beta chain) was documented in a study of blood T cell repertoires in COVID-19. As for the study in general: The origin of the acute and convalescent COVID-19 samples was the United States, Italy and Spain. T cells, B-cell-depleted T cells, or PBMCs supplied cDNA or gDNA.

The CDR3 is 14 residues long. Germline V gene sequence: CDR1 LGHDT, CDR2 YNNKEL (reference sequence). The ends were cut back, 1 base at V and 8 bases at J, with 12 bases in the middle. This clone came up a few times. Source study methods: Scientists estimated how many nucleated cells there were by amplifying reference gene primers. Measured with immunoSEQ multiplex PCR; TCRdb has only the in-frame clones, and not every one. V, J and clone size derive from that table, while D and trimming were established from the DNA sequence. The sample lists fewer than 120,000 clones, over 60% occurring once. The chain couples TRBV3-1 (or the pseudogene TRBV3-2) to TRBJ1-3; D may be TRBD1 (6 bases). The sequence came from a woman of 80 years or more with acute or convalescent COVID-19. The sequenced sample consisted of peripheral blood. The CDR3 DNA is TGTGCCAGCAGCCAAGGGGCAGGGGCGGACACCATATATTTT. It encodes CASSQGAGADTIYF.